This section outlines one TCR beta chain sequence together with its context. Its antigen is currently unknown. Researchers ran the PCR with 60 Vbeta and 13 Jbeta primers. Data came from immunoSEQ multiplex PCR; TCRdb stores just in-frame clones and leaves some out. The sample contains approximately 110,000 clones, 70% to 80% of which appear only once. The CDR3 is 16 residues long. After removal of 1 base from V and 0 bases from J, the junction contained 4 bases not matched to a gene. CDR1 SGHVS and CDR2 FNYEAQ come from the germline V gene. This specimen comes from a study of cytomegalovirus exposure and HLA in healthy donors. Whole-study results and caveats: With DRB1 most and HLA-C fewest, TCR association rates differed between HLA loci in a later analysis. According to a later analysis, donors in an Asian-associated ancestry cluster reportedly had fewer N-insertions than the approximately 620-donor mean. Reportedly, diagnosis of cytomegalovirus status by the classifier showed high specificity and sensitivity.

The sequence came from a woman under 40 in good health and CMV-seropositive. The sequenced sample was PBMCs. The chain employs TRBV7-6 and TRBJ1-1; 8 positions match TRBD1. CDR3 in amino acids: CASSLGQGPMNTEAFF. CDR3 DNA: TGTGCCAGCAGCTTAGGACAGGGGCCAATGAACACTGAAGCTTTCTTT.